These 20 T cell receptor beta chains originate from one sample sequenced in a study of blood T cells in healthy people across ages. The authors ran a second PCR of roughly 7 to 11 cycles using a sample-barcoded 5' primer and a J-beta primer mix. TCRdb recomputed calls from the 5' RACE reads with MiXCR, one row per CDR3 protein. The profile shows about 1.7 million distinct CDR3 sequences, 28% of them singletons. Sequencing was carried out using blood. Source of these receptors: a woman aged 30 to 39 in good health.

With regard to this clonotype: This may stem from a read error, because a much larger clone lies one nucleotide away. The chain employs TRBV15 and TRBJ2-7; 9 bases line up with TRBD1. With V trimmed by 2 bases and J by 4 bases, 6 bases remained unmatched. The CDR3 length is 15 residues. CDR1 is LNHNV and CDR2 is YYDKDF in the germline V gene (reference sequence). The CDR3 here is CATSRPGQGTYEQYF. The CDR3 bases are TGTGCCACCAGCAGACCAGGACAGGGGACGTACGAGCAGTACTTC.

This clonotype appeared a single time. The chain uses TRBV5-6 and TRBJ1-1; D uncertain. Trimming removed 3 bases at V and 10 bases at J, with 10 bases between. The CDR3 extends over 11 amino acids. Germline V gene data show CDR1 as SGHDT and CDR2 as YYEEEE. The CDR3 region is CASSSTERAFF. In nucleotides, the CDR3 is TGTGCCAGCAGCTCGACTGAGAGAGCTTTCTTT.

This clonotype appeared a few times. The chain combines TRBV18 with TRBJ2-4, with unresolved D. The J call is uncertain, as TRBJ2-5 better fits the DNA end. CDR1 is KGHSH, CDR2 LQKENI, per germline. The CDR3 spans 12 residues. This chain's CDR3 is CASSPQLSTQYF. The CDR3 DNA is TGTGCCAGCTCACCACAATTATCGACCCAGTACTTC.

Ten or more counts support this clonotype. The V gene is TRBV29-1, the J gene TRBJ1-2; 10 bases fit TRBD1. In germline, CDR1 is SQVTM, CDR2 ANQGSEA. V shed 7 bases and J 2 bases; nucleotides not matched to a gene: 4. The CDR3 consists of 13 residues. The CDR3 DNA reads TGCAGCGGAGCGACAGGGGGCAACTATGGCTACACCTTC. This codes for CSGATGGNYGYTF.

This rearrangement joins TRBV6-6 to TRBJ1-1; D is possibly TRBD1 (5 bases). This CDR3 region has 15 residues. In germline, CDR1 is MNHNY, CDR2 SVGAGI (reference sequence). Trimming pared 4 bases from V and 4 bases from J, leaving 16 bases between. The CDR3 DNA sequence: TGTGCCAGCAGTTCCAACCCCAGGGCAGGCACTGAAGCTTTCTTT. It encodes CASSSNPRAGTEAFF.

The chain links TRBV5-1 to TRBJ2-7, with D tentatively TRBD1 (6 bases). V was trimmed by 4 bases and J by 2 bases, leaving 16 bases between them. The CDR3 length is 15 residues. Germline V gene lookup returns CDR1 SGHRS and CDR2 YFSETQ. This chain's CDR3 is CASSRRPGATYEQYF. The CDR3 DNA sequence: TGCGCCAGCAGCCGACGGCCAGGGGCGACCTACGAGCAGTACTTC.

The chain joins TRBV4-1 to TRBJ2-2; perhaps TRBD2 as D (7 bases). V dropped 0 bases and J dropped 4 bases, with 12 bases sitting between them. Germline CDR1 MGHRA, CDR2 YSYEKL. The CDR3 is made up of 16 amino acids. The chain's CDR3 is CASSQDGGASTGELFF. The CDR3 DNA sequence: TGCGCCAGCAGCCAAGATGGGGGGGCGAGCACCGGGGAGCTGTTTTTT.

This clonotype was detected ten times or more. The V gene is TRBV7-2, the J gene TRBJ2-7; 12 bases are a match to TRBD2. The CDR3 has 15 amino acids. Germline assignment: CDR1 SGHTA and CDR2 FQGNSA. Losses at the gene ends were 4 bases for V and 6 bases for J; bases not matched to a gene: 7. The CDR3 here is CASSSRLAGVSEQYF. CDR3 DNA: TGTGCCAGCAGCTCGAGACTAGCGGGAGTGAGCGAGCAGTACTTC.

This clonotype has at least ten counts. The chain links TRBV6-6 to TRBJ2-5; no reliable D call. The CDR3 contains 16 residues. From germline, CDR1 is MNHNY and CDR2 SVGAGI (reference sequence). V was clipped by 0 bases and J by 2 bases, with 13 bases between them. The chain's CDR3 is CASSYSILDKQETQYF. CDR3 nucleotide sequence: TGTGCCAGCAGTTACTCGATTTTAGACAAACAAGAGACCCAGTACTTC.

This clonotype was detected a few times. This chain joins TRBV12-3 or TRBV12-4 and TRBJ2-3, with D perhaps being TRBD1 or TRBD2 (5 bases each). V gave up 8 bases and J gave up 1 base, with 16 bases separating them. The CDR3 covers 15 residues. CDR3 residues: CASRTGTSGTDTQYF. The CDR3 region has the DNA TGTGCCAGCCGGACTGGGACCTCCGGCACAGATACGCAGTATTTT.

Comment on this clonotype: Just one base apart from a much larger clone, this may be a read error. The V and J genes are TRBV5-1 and TRBJ2-1; D is undetermined. The length of the CDR3 is 11 residues. Trimming shortened V by 5 bases and J by 10 bases, and 10 bases separated the two germline ends. The germline gives CDR1 SGHRS, CDR2 YFSETQ. Here the CDR3 DNA reads TGCGCCAGCAGGCAAGAATACGAGCAGTTCTTC. Protein product: CASRQEYEQFF.

This chain joins TRBV7-2 and TRBJ2-5; D is unclear. Looked up from germline, CDR1 is SGHTA and CDR2 is FQGNSA. Trimming took off 0 bases at V and 11 bases at J, with 13 bases between the two ends. CDR3 size: 13 residues. The CDR3 DNA is TGTGCCAGCAGCTTAGCGCGGCAGCAGGAGCAGTACTTC. Translated, it gives CASSLARQQEQYF.

The chain combines TRBV20-1 with TRBJ1-1; no firm D call. The germline V and J ends were trimmed by 7 bases and 1 base, with 13 bases remaining between them. The germline V gene has CDR1 DFQATT and CDR2 SNEGSKA (reference sequence). The CDR3 has 13 residues. The CDR3 protein is CSVERNQNTEAFF. DNA for the CDR3: TGCAGTGTCGAGAGAAACCAGAACACTGAAGCTTTCTTT.

This clonotype came up many times. CDR3 bases: TGTGCCAGCAGCTTGGGACAGTGGGAGACCCAGTACTTC. Its translation: CASSLGQWETQYF. The chain combines TRBV7-3 with TRBJ2-5; 7 bases align to TRBD1. The germline V gene encodes CDR1 SGHTA and CDR2 FQGTGA. The CDR3 extends over 13 amino acids. The V segment lost 3 bases and the J segment 5 bases; nucleotides outside the gene matches: 3. The whole variable domain, filled in from reference TRBV7-3 and TRBJ2-5, reads GAGVSQTPSNKVTEKGKYVELRCDPISGHTALYWYRQSLGQGPEFLIYFQGTGAADDSGLPNDRFFAVRPEGSVSTLKIQRTERGDSAVYLCASSLGQWETQYFGPGTRLLVL.

This clonotype was detected a few times. The V call is TRBV29-1, the J call TRBJ2-7; the D is unclear. Trimming cost V 6 bases and J 3 bases, with 18 bases left between them. This CDR3 is built from 14 residues. The germline CDR1 and CDR2 sequences are SQVTM and ANQGSEA. The CDR3, as DNA: TGCAGCGTCGACTCCGGGCCCCCCGTCTACGAGCAGTACTTC. It yields the protein CSVDSGPPVYEQYF.

The J gene is TRBJ1-2, the V gene TRBV20-1; D is possibly TRBD1 (6 bases). CDR1 and CDR2 from the germline V gene are DFQATT and SNEGSKA (reference sequence). The V end was cut by 5 bases, the J end by 7 bases, with 17 bases between. CDR3 length equals 13 residues. In nucleotides, the CDR3 is TGCAGTGCTCGGACAGAAAAATGGGGTGGCTACACCTTC. As protein: CSARTEKWGGYTF.

The chain combines TRBV5-5 with TRBJ2-1, with 9 bases lining up with TRBD2. The germline CDR1 and CDR2 sequences are SGHKS and YYEKEE (reference sequence). CDR3 length: 15 amino acids. J lost 10 bases, V lost 2 bases, and 10 bases had no gene match. The CDR3, as DNA: TGTGCCAGCAGCTTTTCTGCGGGGGGGCATCTCGAGCAGTTCTTC. It yields the protein CASSFSAGGHLEQFF.

This clonotype has just a few counts. The chain is built from TRBV7-8 and TRBJ2-1; 11 bases are a match to TRBD2. Germline values: CDR1 SGHVS, CDR2 FQNEAQ. V was pared by 2 bases and J by 8 bases, with 8 bases of the junction left unmatched. The CDR3 length is 16 residues. The CDR3 reads CASSLSSTSGVDEQFF. For the CDR3, the DNA is TGTGCCAGCAGCTTATCGTCGACTAGCGGGGTCGATGAGCAGTTCTTC.

This clonotype was counted once. The chain is built from TRBV29-1 and TRBJ2-1, with D possibly being TRBD2 (6 bases). Per germline, CDR1 SQVTM and CDR2 ANQGSEA. Deletions cut 8 bases from V and 2 bases from J, with 13 bases between. This CDR3 region has 13 residues. The CDR3 spells CSIVAAAYNEQFF. The CDR3 bases are TGCAGCATTGTAGCGGCGGCCTACAATGAGCAGTTCTTC.

V gene TRBV20-1 combines with J gene TRBJ2-1; D call uncertain. V was trimmed by 1 base and J by 8 bases, leaving 12 bases between them. The CDR3 runs to 13 residues. Germline-derived CDR1 and CDR2 are DFQATT and SNEGSKA (reference sequence). CDR3 coding DNA: TGCAGTGCTAGAGGGGATATAGTCTATGAGCAGTTCTTC. Encoded protein: CSARGDIVYEQFF.